These 28 T cell receptor beta chains were all obtained from the same sample, sequenced in a study of human T cells and chemical hapten exposure. Time point of the sample: patch test 1, 2 weeks after DPC sensitization. Treatment described: therapeutic diphenylcyclopropenone sensitization with weekly scalp DPC. TCRdb ran MiXCR on the RACE reads and lists one entry per CDR3 protein. This sample has tens of thousands of distinct CDR3 sequences, with more than 9% found just once. The sequencing here drew on whole blood, taken in connection with sensitization to the hapten diphenylcyclopropenone (DPC). These receptors were obtained from a man aged 35 to 55 with alopecia areata. Some clones in this sample may be carry-over from other donors' samples.

The V call is TRBV27, the J call TRBJ2-7; 7 bases match TRBD2. V shed 6 bases, J shed 3 bases, and the junction held 8 bases outside the gene matches. The CDR3 contains 14 residues. The V gene's germline CDR1 is MNHEY and CDR2 SMNVEV (reference sequence). CDR3 nucleotides: TGTGCCAGCAGCTGGGGGGGAGTGGGCTACGAGCAGTACTTC. Its protein is CASSWGGVGYEQYF.

This clonotype was seen a few times. CDR3 sequence: CASRQKAGGPYNEQFF. CDR3 nucleotide sequence: TGCGCCAGCAGGCAGAAGGCGGGAGGACCTTACAATGAGCAGTTCTTC. The V call is TRBV4-3, the J call TRBJ2-1, with 8 bases fitting TRBD2. The CDR3 totals 16 residues. With 6 bases clipped from V and 4 bases from J, the junction kept 11 bases outside the gene matches. Germline V gives CDR1 LGHNA, CDR2 YSLEER.

This clonotype appeared many times. The J gene is TRBJ1-1, the V gene TRBV6-2 or TRBV6-3; maybe TRBD1 (6 bases). CDR3 length equals 15 residues. CDR1 and CDR2 from the germline V gene are MNHEY and SVGEGT. Trimming pared 0 bases from V and 5 bases from J, leaving 13 bases between. The chain's CDR3 is CASSYSVQGRTEAFF. CDR3 nucleotide sequence: TGTGCCAGCAGTTACTCAGTTCAGGGGAGGACTGAAGCTTTCTTT.

This clonotype came up a few times. V usage is TRBV3-1 and J usage is TRBJ2-1, with no clear D. The V and J ends lost 6 bases and 4 bases respectively, with 10 bases between them. CDR1 LGHDT and CDR2 YNNKEL come from the germline V gene (reference sequence). The CDR3 has 13 residues. The CDR3 region is CASRSLDYNEQFF. CDR3 bases: TGTGCCAGCAGATCTCTAGATTACAATGAGCAGTTCTTC.

The sample holds many counts of this clonotype. The rearrangement uses TRBV5-6 and TRBJ2-5, with 11 bases matching TRBD1. J lost 4 bases, V lost 2 bases, and 4 bases had no gene match. Germline V gives CDR1 SGHDT, CDR2 YYEEEE. The CDR3 loop spans 15 amino acids. For the CDR3, the DNA is TGTGCCAGCAGCTTCGGACAGGGGGCATCAGAGACCCAGTACTTC. Amino acid sequence: CASSFGQGASETQYF.

This clonotype was seen many times. This chain connects TRBV20-1 to TRBJ1-2; 9 nucleotides line up with TRBD1. The ends lost 5 bases at V and 6 bases at J; junction bases unmatched: 4. The CDR3 runs 12 residues. Germline V gene data show CDR1 as DFQATT and CDR2 as SNEGSKA (reference sequence). CDR3: CSAVTGGNGYTF. CDR3 bases: TGCAGTGCTGTGACAGGGGGTAATGGCTACACCTTC.

This clonotype was found a few times. The V and J genes are TRBV28 and TRBJ1-1; TRBD1 might be the D (6 bases). The CDR3 is 13 residues long. CDR1 and CDR2 from the germline V gene are MDHEN and SYDVKM. Trimming took 5 bases from V and 3 from J, leaving 10 bases between them. In DNA, the CDR3 is TGTGCCAGCAGTGAAGCAGGGGACACTGAAGCTTTCTTT. Amino acids: CASSEAGDTEAFF.

The DNA for the CDR3 is TGTGCCACCAGCAGAGAATCAGGGGCTGCGGGAGGAGAGACCCAGTACTTC. Its protein is CATSRESGAAGGETQYF. The gene calls are TRBV15 and TRBJ2-5; 8 bases are shared with TRBD2. This CDR3 is built from 17 residues. Trimming at V came to 0 bases and at J to 4 bases, leaving 10 bases not matched to a gene. Germline-derived CDR1 and CDR2 are LNHNV and YYDKDF (reference sequence). The entire variable domain, with the rest obtained from reference TRBV15 and TRBJ2-5, is as follows: DAMVIQNPRYQVTQFGKPVTLSCSQTLNHNVMYWYQQKSSQAPKLLFHYYDKDFNNEADTPDNFQSRRPNTSFCFLDIRSPGLGDTAMYLCATSRESGAAGGETQYFGPGTRLLVL.

The rearrangement joins TRBV5-6 to TRBJ2-3; D unresolved. There are 12 residues in the CDR3. Trimming stripped 1 base from V and 5 bases from J, with 5 bases between. Germline V gives CDR1 SGHDT, CDR2 YYEEEE. CDR3 in amino acids: CASSLQRDTQYF. DNA for the CDR3: TGTGCCAGCAGCTTGCAGCGAGATACGCAGTATTTT.

At least ten counts were recorded for this clonotype. The V call is TRBV7-9, the J call TRBJ1-5; maybe TRBD1 (5 bases). CDR3 length equals 15 residues. Trimming stripped 0 bases from V and 5 bases from J, with 11 bases between. Germline loops: CDR1 SEHNR, CDR2 FQNEAQ (reference sequence). In nucleotides, the CDR3 is TGTGCCAGCAGCTTAGCAGGGGAAGGGGATCAGCCCCAGCATTTT. Translating it yields CASSLAGEGDQPQHF.

This clonotype was seen a few times. The rearrangement uses TRBV5-6 and TRBJ2-3; 11 bases map to TRBD2. The CDR3 has 16 amino acids. Per germline, CDR1 SGHDT and CDR2 YYEEEE. V was pared by 2 bases and J by 5 bases, with 7 bases of the junction left unmatched. CDR3 DNA sequence: TGTGCCAGCAGCTTCCAACTAGCGGGAGTGGTAGATACGCAGTATTTT. The encoded protein is CASSFQLAGVVDTQYF.

This clonotype was detected ten times or more. The CDR3 region has the DNA TGTGCCAGCAGCGATAGGGGCCTCTATCAGCCCCAGCATTTT. The encoded protein is CASSDRGLYQPQHF. V usage is TRBV27 and J usage is TRBJ1-5; D is perhaps TRBD1 (5 bases). This CDR3 region has 14 residues. V lost 6 bases to trimming and J lost 5 bases, with 14 bases between them. CDR1 is MNHEY and CDR2 is SMNVEV in the germline V gene (reference sequence).

This clonotype was counted at least ten times. V gene TRBV10-3 combines with J gene TRBJ2-3, with D tentatively TRBD2 (7 bases). The germline V and J ends were trimmed by 4 bases and 5 bases, with 16 bases remaining between them. CDR3 length equals 15 residues. Germline CDR1 reads ENHRY; CDR2 reads SYGVKD. This CDR3 is CAISVFGGRGDTQYF. CDR3 in DNA: TGTGCCATCAGTGTATTCGGGGGGCGAGGAGATACGCAGTATTTT.

Ten or more counts support this clonotype. Mismatch with germline at one junction end may stem from a read error. V is TRBV28 and J is TRBJ2-7; 7 nucleotides align to TRBD2. Germline V gene lookup returns CDR1 MDHEN and CDR2 SYDVKM. The CDR3 is 16 amino acids. The chain's CDR3 is CASGTGGASGRYEQYF. CDR3 bases: TGCGCGAGTGGAACAGGTGGGGCTAGCGGCCGCTACGAGCAGTACTTC.

This clonotype showed up many times. The V gene is TRBV20-1, the J gene TRBJ1-4; maybe TRBD1 (6 bases). The CDR3 has 14 amino acids. Trimming shortened V by 1 base and J by 6 bases, and 12 bases separated the two germline ends. Germline loops: CDR1 DFQATT, CDR2 SNEGSKA (reference sequence). CDR3 residues: CSARAWGPDEKLFF. CDR3 bases: TGCAGTGCTAGAGCGTGGGGGCCGGATGAAAAACTGTTTTTT.

This clonotype was observed many times. This chain connects TRBV6-2 or TRBV6-3 to TRBJ1-1; D unresolved. CDR1 MNHEY and CDR2 SVGEGT come from the germline V gene. The length of the CDR3 is 13 residues. V gave up 2 bases and J gave up 5 bases, with 9 bases separating them. This CDR3 is CASSYGLSTEAFF. CDR3 bases: TGTGCCAGCAGTTACGGGTTAAGTACTGAAGCTTTCTTT.

The V gene is TRBV10-3, the J gene TRBJ2-5, with TRBD1 matching over 12 bases. Germline CDR1 and CDR2: ENHRY and SYGVKD. The CDR3 runs to 15 residues. V lost 7 bases, J lost 1 base, and 4 bases stayed unmatched. CDR3 region: CAIKGQGASQETQYF. The DNA for the CDR3 is TGTGCCATCAAGGGACAGGGGGCTTCCCAAGAGACCCAGTACTTC.

This clonotype was found a few times. This rearrangement joins TRBV7-2 to TRBJ2-3; maybe TRBD1 (5 bases). Germline V CDR1 and CDR2: SGHTA, FQGNSA. Trimming left V 1 base short and J 7 bases short, with 6 bases between. The CDR3 has 12 amino acids. CDR3 sequence reads: CASSLEGNTQYF. The CDR3 bases are TGTGCCAGCAGCTTAGAGGGGAATACGCAGTATTTT.

In its sample, this clonotype was seen a few times. The V and J genes are TRBV29-1 and TRBJ2-3; D remains ambiguous. Germline V lookup: CDR1 SQVTM, CDR2 ANQGSEA. V shed 4 bases and J shed 4 bases, with 12 bases lying between them. The CDR3 consists of 13 residues. Here the CDR3 reads CSVAAGYADTQYF. CDR3 sequence (DNA): TGCAGCGTTGCAGCAGGTTACGCAGATACGCAGTATTTT.

This clonotype was recorded a few times. The V call is TRBV6-6, the J call TRBJ2-5; D is uncertain. V lost 8 bases, J lost 4 bases, and 2 bases lay in between. Germline CDR1 reads MNHNY; CDR2 reads SVGAGI (reference sequence). The CDR3 spans 9 residues. CDR3 sequence reads: CASGETQYF. In DNA, the CDR3 is TGTGCCAGCGGAGAGACCCAGTACTTC.

This clonotype was found many times. V and J are TRBV29-1 and TRBJ1-5; 7 bases align to TRBD1. Trimming at V came to 6 bases and at J to 4 bases, leaving 6 bases not matched to a gene. CDR1 SQVTM and CDR2 ANQGSEA come from the germline V gene. CDR3 length: 13 residues. CDR3 protein: CSVGDRANQPQHF. CDR3 DNA sequence: TGCAGCGTGGGCGACAGGGCAAATCAGCCCCAGCATTTT.

The chain is built from TRBV5-5 and TRBJ2-2, with TRBD2 matching over 8 bases. J lost 8 bases, V lost 2 bases, and 5 bases had no gene match. This CDR3 has 14 residues. CDR1 SGHKS and CDR2 YYEKEE come from the germline V gene (reference sequence). Here the CDR3 DNA reads TGTGCCAGCAGCTTCGGGGGGGCGAAGGGGGAGCTGTTTTTT. Translating gives CASSFGGAKGELFF.

This clonotype has at least ten counts. This chain uses TRBV9 with TRBJ2-5; weak D call: TRBD2 (5 bases). The V gene's germline CDR1 is SGDLS and CDR2 YYNGEE. The CDR3 spans 14 residues. V lost 1 base to trimming and J lost 0 bases, with 7 bases between them. The CDR3 DNA reads TGTGCCAGCAGCGTATCGGGGTACCAAGAGACCCAGTACTTC. Amino acid sequence: CASSVSGYQETQYF.

This chain joins TRBV6-6 and TRBJ1-1, with D possibly matching TRBD1 (6 bases). Trimming removed 4 bases from V and 9 bases from J, with 12 bases in between. The CDR3 has 12 amino acids. Germline V CDR1 and CDR2: MNHNY, SVGAGI (reference sequence). CDR3 protein: CASSFQGLQAFF. The CDR3 bases are TGTGCCAGCAGTTTCCAGGGGTTACAAGCTTTCTTT.

In its sample, this clonotype was seen a few times. The rearrangement joins TRBV5-4 to TRBJ2-3, with 7 bases identical to TRBD2. Losses at the gene ends were 4 bases for V and 0 bases for J; bases not matched to a gene: 5. This CDR3 is 15 amino acids long. CDR1 and CDR2 from the germline V gene are SGHNT and YYREEE (reference sequence). CDR3: CASSRTSESTDTQYF. In nucleotides, the CDR3 is TGTGCCAGCAGCCGTACTAGCGAGAGCACAGATACGCAGTATTTT.

The chain has TRBV29-1 and TRBJ2-3; D is uncertain. V lost 4 bases, J lost 2 bases, and 13 bases lay in between. Per the germline V gene, CDR1 is SQVTM and CDR2 is ANQGSEA. The CDR3 loop spans 14 amino acids. CDR3 sequence reads: CSVAGGGPTDTQYF. The CDR3 nucleotides are TGCAGCGTTGCCGGCGGTGGCCCCACAGATACGCAGTATTTT.

In its sample, this clonotype was seen a few times. In DNA form, the CDR3 reads TGTGCCAGCAGGCCCCGGGACCACACTAGCACAGATACGCAGTATTTT. It specifies CASRPRDHTSTDTQYF. The rearrangement joins TRBV6-1 to TRBJ2-3, with D perhaps given as TRBD1 or TRBD2 (5 bases each). Germline V lookup: CDR1 MNHNS, CDR2 SASEGT. Trimming removed 6 bases from V and 0 bases from J, with 16 bases in between. This CDR3 spans 16 amino acids.

This clonotype has only a few counts. The rearrangement joins TRBV6-2 or TRBV6-3 to TRBJ2-7, with TRBD2 as a possible D gene (6 bases). In germline, CDR1 is MNHEY, CDR2 SVGEGT. CDR3 size: 13 residues. Trimming left V 5 bases short and J 3 bases short, with 11 bases between. CDR3 nucleotide sequence: TGTGCCAGCAGTAACCCGGGGGTCTACGAGCAGTACGTC. Protein product: CASSNPGVYEQYV.